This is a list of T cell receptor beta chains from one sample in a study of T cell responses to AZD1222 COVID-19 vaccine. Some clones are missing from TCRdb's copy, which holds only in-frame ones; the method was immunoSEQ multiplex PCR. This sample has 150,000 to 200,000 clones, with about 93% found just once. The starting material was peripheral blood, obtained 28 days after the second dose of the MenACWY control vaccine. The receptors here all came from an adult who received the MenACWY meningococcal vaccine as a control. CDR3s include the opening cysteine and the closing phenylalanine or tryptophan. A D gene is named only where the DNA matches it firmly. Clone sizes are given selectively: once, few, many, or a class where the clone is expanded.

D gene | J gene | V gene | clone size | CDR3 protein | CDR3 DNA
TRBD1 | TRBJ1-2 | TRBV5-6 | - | CASSRGGASYGYTF | TGTGCCAGCAGCCGAGGGGGCGCGAGCTATGGCTACACCTTC
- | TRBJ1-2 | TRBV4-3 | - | CASSQDWGQAPVYVGYTF | TGCGCCAGCAGCCAAGATTGGGGGCAGGCCCCAGTCTATGTTGGCTACACCTTC
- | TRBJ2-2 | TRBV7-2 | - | CASSPLGELFF | TGTGCCAGCAGCCCGCTCGGGGAGCTGTTTTTT
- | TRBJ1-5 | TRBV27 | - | CASSFEGGRQPQHF | TGTGCCAGCAGTTTCGAGGGGGGAAGACAGCCCCAGCATTTT
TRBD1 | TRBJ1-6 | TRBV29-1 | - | CSVRDSHNSPLHF | TGCAGCGTCCGGGACAGTCATAATTCACCCCTCCACTTT
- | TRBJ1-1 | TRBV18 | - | CASSPPAGTLNTEAFF | TGTGCCAGCTCACCACCGGCAGGGACTCTTAACACTGAAGCTTTCTTT
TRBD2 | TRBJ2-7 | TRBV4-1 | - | CASSQSGGGRYEQYF | TGCGCCAGCAGCCAAAGCGGGGGTGGGCGGTACGAGCAGTACTTC
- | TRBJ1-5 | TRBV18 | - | CASSPLAALNSNQPQHF | TGTGCCAGCTCACCACTGGCAGCACTCAATAGCAATCAGCCCCAGCATTTT
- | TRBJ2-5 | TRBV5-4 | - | CASSFSEETQYF | TGTGCCAGCAGCTTTTCGGAAGAGACCCAGTACTTC
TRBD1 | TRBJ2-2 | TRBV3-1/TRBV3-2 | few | CASSTRQGPPPGELFF | TGTGCCAGCAGCACCCGACAGGGGCCACCGCCCGGGGAGCTGTTTTTT
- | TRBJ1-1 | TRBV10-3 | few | CAISDLTEAFF | TGTGCCATCAGTGATCTAACTGAAGCTTTCTTT
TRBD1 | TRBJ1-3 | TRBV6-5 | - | CASSYYRGRGNTIYF | TGTGCCAGCAGTTATTACAGGGGGCGAGGAAACACCATATATTTT
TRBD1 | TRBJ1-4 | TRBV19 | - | CASSIKVGTDEKLFF | TGTGCCAGTAGTATAAAGGTCGGGACAGATGAAAAACTGTTTTTT
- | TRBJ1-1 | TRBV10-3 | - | CAISENAGEAFF | TGTGCCATCAGTGAGAACGCAGGCGAAGCTTTCTTT
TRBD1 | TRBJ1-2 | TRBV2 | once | CASSAGQGGYTF | TGTGCCAGCAGTGCCGGACAGGGAGGCTACACCTTC
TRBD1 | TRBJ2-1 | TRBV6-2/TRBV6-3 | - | CASSKSSGQGYNEQFF | TGTGCCAGCAGCAAAAGTTCGGGACAGGGCTACAATGAGCAGTTCTTC
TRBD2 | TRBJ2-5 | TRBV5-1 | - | CASSVAGAQETQYF | TGCGCCAGCAGCGTAGCGGGAGCCCAAGAGACCCAGTACTTC
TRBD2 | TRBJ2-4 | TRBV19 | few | CASNSPGGRNIQYF | TGTGCCAGTAACAGCCCGGGCGGGAGAAACATTCAGTACTTC
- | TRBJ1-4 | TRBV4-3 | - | CASSQLSKGPSNEKLFF | TGCGCCAGCAGCCAACTATCGAAAGGGCCCTCTAATGAAAAACTGTTTTTT
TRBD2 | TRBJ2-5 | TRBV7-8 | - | CASSLMAGGRGETQYF | TGTGCCAGCAGCTTAATGGCGGGGGGGCGTGGAGAGACCCAGTACTTC
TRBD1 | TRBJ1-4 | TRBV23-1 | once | CASSQSAPEDRVKGGSNVLFF | TGCGCCAGCAGTCAATCCGCGCCAGAGGACAGGGTTAAAGGTGGGTCTAACGTACTGTTTTTT
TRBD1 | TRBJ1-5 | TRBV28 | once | CASSSTGGHQPQHF | TGTGCCAGCAGTTCAACAGGGGGGCATCAGCCCCAGCATTTT
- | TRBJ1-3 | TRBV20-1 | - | CSATAGNTIYF | TGCAGTGCCACGGCTGGAAACACCATATATTTT
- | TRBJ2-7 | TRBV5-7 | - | CASSLRAEQYF | TGTGCCAGCAGCTTACGCGCCGAGCAGTACTTC
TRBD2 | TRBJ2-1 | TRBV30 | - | CAWSVSGGGYNEQFF | TGTGCCTGGAGTGTTAGCGGGGGGGGATACAATGAGCAGTTCTTC
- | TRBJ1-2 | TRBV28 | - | CASRSHGGGYGYTF | TGTGCCAGCAGATCCCATGGGGGAGGATATGGCTACACCTTC
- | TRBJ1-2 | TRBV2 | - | CADKNRVEFDGYTF | TGTGCCGATAAGAACAGGGTAGAGTTCGATGGCTACACCTTC
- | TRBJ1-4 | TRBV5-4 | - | CASSLRGEKLFF | TGTGCCAGCAGCCTAAGGGGGGAAAAACTGTTTTTT
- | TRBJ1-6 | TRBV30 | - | CAWTPMTESPLHF | TGTGCCTGGACCCCTATGACAGAATCACCCCTCCACTTT
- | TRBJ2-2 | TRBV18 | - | CASSPDRNTGELFF | TGTGCCAGCTCACCTGACAGAAACACCGGGGAGCTGTTTTTT
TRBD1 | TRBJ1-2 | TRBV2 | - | CASSAQGTNYGYTF | TGTGCCAGCAGTGCACAGGGGACTAACTATGGCTACACCTTC
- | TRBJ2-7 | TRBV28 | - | CASSPPGSQTYEQYF | TGTGCCAGCAGTCCACCCGGGTCCCAAACCTACGAGCAGTACTTC
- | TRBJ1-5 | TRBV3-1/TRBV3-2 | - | CASSQDRGRPQHF | TGTGCCAGCAGCCAAGATAGGGGGAGGCCCCAGCATTTT
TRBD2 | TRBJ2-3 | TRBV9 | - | CASSLQAGGRTDTQYF | TGTGCCAGCAGCCTTCAAGCGGGGGGGCGCACAGATACGCAGTATTTT
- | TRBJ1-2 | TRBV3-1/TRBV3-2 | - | CASSGGFAYGYTF | TGTGCCAGCAGCGGGGGCTTCGCCTATGGCTACACCTTC
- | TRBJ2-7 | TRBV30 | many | CAWSRGQGRGEQYF | TGTGCCTGGAGTAGGGGCCAGGGGCGTGGCGAGCAGTACTTC
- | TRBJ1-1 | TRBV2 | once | CASRGGRVNTEAFF | TGTGCCAGCAGAGGAGGCAGAGTGAACACTGAAGCTTTCTTT
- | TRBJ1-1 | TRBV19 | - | CASTDLTEAFF | TGTGCCAGTACAGATCTCACTGAAGCTTTCTTT
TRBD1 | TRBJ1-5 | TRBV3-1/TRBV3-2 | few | CASSLGQGRNQPQHF | TGTGCCAGCAGCCTCGGACAGGGCAGGAATCAGCCCCAGCATTTT
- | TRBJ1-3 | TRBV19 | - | CASSILGGAAGNTIYF | TGTGCCAGTAGTATCCTGGGAGGGGCCGCCGGAAACACCATATATTTT
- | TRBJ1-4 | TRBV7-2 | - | CASSLGGVNEKLFF | TGTGCCAGCAGCTTAGGGGGGGTGAATGAAAAACTGTTTTTT
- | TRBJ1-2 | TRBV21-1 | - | CASSSWDGECYGYTF | TGTGCCAGCAGCAGCTGGGACGGAGAGTGCTATGGCTACACCTTC
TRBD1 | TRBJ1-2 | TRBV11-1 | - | CASSYGTGGDYGYTF | TGTGCCAGCAGCTACGGGACAGGGGGAGACTATGGCTACACCTTC
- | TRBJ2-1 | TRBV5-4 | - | CASSRGLPTEQFF | TGTGCCAGCAGCCGGGGACTGCCAACAGAGCAGTTCTTC
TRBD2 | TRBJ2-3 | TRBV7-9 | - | CASSLHPSGGTDTQYF | TGTGCCAGCAGCTTACACCCTAGCGGGGGAACAGATACGCAGTATTTT
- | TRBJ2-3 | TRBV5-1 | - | CASSLAERTDTQYF | TGCGCCAGCAGCTTAGCGGAGCGCACAGATACGCAGTATTTT
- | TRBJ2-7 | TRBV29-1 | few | CSVEWAGGPYEQYF | TGCAGCGTTGAGTGGGCAGGGGGGCCCTACGAGCAGTACTTC
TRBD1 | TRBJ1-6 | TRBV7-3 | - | CASSLNLGGNSPLHF | TGTGCCAGCAGCTTGAATCTAGGGGGCAATTCACCCCTCCACTTT
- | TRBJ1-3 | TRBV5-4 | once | CASSRAGSSGNTIYF | TGTGCCAGCAGCCGGGCGGGCAGCTCTGGAAACACCATATATTTT
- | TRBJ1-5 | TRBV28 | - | CASTAFGFKDQPQHF | TGTGCCAGCACCGCCTTCGGGTTCAAGGACCAGCCCCAGCATTTT
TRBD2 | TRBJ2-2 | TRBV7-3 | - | CASSLGLAGFTGELFF | TGTGCCAGCAGCTTAGGACTAGCGGGGTTCACCGGGGAGCTGTTTTTT
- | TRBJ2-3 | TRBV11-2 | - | CASSSGPYTQYF | TGTGCCAGCAGCTCGGGACCGTATACGCAGTATTTT
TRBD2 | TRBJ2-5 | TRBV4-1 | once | CASSQDFFGGQETQYF | TGCGCCAGCAGCCAAGATTTTTTCGGGGGGCAAGAGACCCAGTACTTC
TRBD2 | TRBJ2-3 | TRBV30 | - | CAWSPSRLAGGDTQYF | TGTGCCTGGAGTCCTTCTCGGCTAGCGGGGGGGGATACGCAGTATTTT